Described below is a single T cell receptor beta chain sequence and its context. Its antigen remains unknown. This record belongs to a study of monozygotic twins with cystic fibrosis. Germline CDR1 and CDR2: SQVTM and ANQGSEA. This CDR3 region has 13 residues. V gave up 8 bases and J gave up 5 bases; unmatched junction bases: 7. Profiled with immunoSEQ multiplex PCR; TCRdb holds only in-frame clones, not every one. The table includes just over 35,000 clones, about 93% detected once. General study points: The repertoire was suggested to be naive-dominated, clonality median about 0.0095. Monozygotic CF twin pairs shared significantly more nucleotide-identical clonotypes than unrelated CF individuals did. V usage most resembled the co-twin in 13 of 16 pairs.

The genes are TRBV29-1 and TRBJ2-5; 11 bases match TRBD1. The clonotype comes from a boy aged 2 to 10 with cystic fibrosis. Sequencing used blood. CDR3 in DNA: TGCAGCACGCCGGGACAGGGGGATGAGACCCAGTACTTC. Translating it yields CSTPGQGDETQYF.